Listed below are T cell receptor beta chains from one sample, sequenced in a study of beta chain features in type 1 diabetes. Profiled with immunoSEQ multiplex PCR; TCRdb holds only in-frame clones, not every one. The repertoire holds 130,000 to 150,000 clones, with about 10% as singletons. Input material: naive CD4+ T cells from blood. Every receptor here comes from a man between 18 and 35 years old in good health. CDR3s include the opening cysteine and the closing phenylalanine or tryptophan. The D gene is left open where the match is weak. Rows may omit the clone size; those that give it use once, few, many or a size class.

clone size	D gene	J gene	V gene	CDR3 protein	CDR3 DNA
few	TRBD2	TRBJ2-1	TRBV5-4	CASSQASGRPYNEQFF	TGTGCCAGCAGCCAGGCTAGCGGACGACCCTACAATGAGCAGTTCTTC
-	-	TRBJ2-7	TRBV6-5	CASSSRGYEQYF	TGTGCCAGCAGTTCCAGGGGTTACGAGCAGTACTTC
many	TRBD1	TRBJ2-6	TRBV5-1	CASTPGTGLDGANVLTF	TGCGCCAGCACTCCCGGGACAGGGTTAGATGGGGCCAACGTCCTGACTTTC
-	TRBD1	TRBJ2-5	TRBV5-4	CASSLDRGRETQYF	TGTGCCAGCAGCTTGGACAGGGGGCGGGAGACCCAGTACTTC
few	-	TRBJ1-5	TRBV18	CASSPDSNQPQHF	TGTGCCAGCTCACCAGACAGTAATCAGCCCCAGCATTTT
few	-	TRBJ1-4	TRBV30	CASLAGSNEKLFF	TGTGCCTCTCTGGCAGGATCAAATGAAAAACTGTTTTTT
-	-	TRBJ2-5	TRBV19	CASSQGLGETQYF	TGTGCCAGTAGCCAGGGACTGGGGGAGACCCAGTACTTC
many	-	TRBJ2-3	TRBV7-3	CASSPGGEDTQYF	TGTGCCAGCAGCCCTGGAGGGGAGGATACGCAGTATTTT
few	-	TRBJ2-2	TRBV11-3	CASSLRQGATGELFF	TGTGCCAGCAGCTTAAGGCAGGGTGCCACCGGGGAGCTGTTTTTT
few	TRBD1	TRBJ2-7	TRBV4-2	CASSQEAGTGGLYEQYF	TGTGCCAGCAGCCAAGAGGCCGGGACAGGGGGACTCTACGAGCAGTACTTC
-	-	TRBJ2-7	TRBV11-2	CASSSRQAYEQYF	TGTGCCAGCAGCTCCCGACAGGCCTACGAGCAGTACTTC
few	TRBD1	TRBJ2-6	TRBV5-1	CASSRTGDGANVLTF	TGCGCCAGCAGCCGGACAGGGGATGGGGCCAACGTCCTGACTTTC
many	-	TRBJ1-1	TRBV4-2	CASSQVPGSEAFF	TGTGCCAGCAGCCAAGTCCCGGGATCTGAAGCTTTCTTT
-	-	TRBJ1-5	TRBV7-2	CASSLDNNQPQHF	TGTGCCAGCAGCTTAGATAACAATCAGCCCCAGCATTTT
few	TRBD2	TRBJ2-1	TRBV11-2	CASSKGTSRDNEQFF	TGTGCCAGCAGCAAGGGGACTAGCAGAGACAATGAGCAGTTCTTC
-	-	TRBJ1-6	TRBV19	CASSMARVSDSPLHF	TGTGCCAGTAGTATGGCCAGGGTGAGTGATTCACCCCTCCACTTT
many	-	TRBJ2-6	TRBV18	CASSIGADSGANVLTF	TGTGCCAGCTCCATAGGGGCCGACTCTGGGGCCAACGTCCTGACTTTC
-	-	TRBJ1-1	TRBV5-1	CASSSGGLGRTEAFF	TGCGCCAGCAGCTCTGGTGGCTTGGGGAGGACTGAAGCTTTCTTT
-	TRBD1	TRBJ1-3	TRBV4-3	CASSQADRAGNTIYF	TGCGCCAGCAGCCAAGCGGACAGGGCTGGAAACACCATATATTTT
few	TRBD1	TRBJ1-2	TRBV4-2	CASSQTDRVYGYTF	TGTGCCAGCAGCCAAACGGACAGGGTCTATGGCTACACCTTC
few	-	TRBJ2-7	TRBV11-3	CASSLADRSYEQYF	TGTGCCAGCAGCTTAGCGGACAGATCCTACGAGCAGTACTTC
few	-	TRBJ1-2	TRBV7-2	CASSPQRGQDYTF	TGTGCCAGCAGCCCCCAACGGGGACAAGACTACACCTTC
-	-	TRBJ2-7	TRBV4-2	CASSQGGQGSSYEQYF	TGTGCCAGCAGCCAAGGGGGGCAGGGGAGCTCCTACGAGCAGTACTTC
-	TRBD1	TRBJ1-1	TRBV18	CASSPPTGATNTEAFF	TGTGCCAGCTCACCCCCGACAGGGGCCACGAACACTGAAGCTTTCTTT
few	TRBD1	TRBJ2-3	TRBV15	CATSKGTGADTQYF	TGTGCCACCAGCAAAGGGACAGGCGCGGATACGCAGTATTTT
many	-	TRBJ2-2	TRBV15	CATSRVQGDTGELFF	TGTGCCACCAGCAGAGTTCAGGGCGACACCGGGGAGCTGTTTTTT
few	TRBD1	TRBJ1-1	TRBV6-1	CASSGYRGSNEAFF	TGTGCCAGCAGTGGATACAGGGGTTCGAATGAAGCTTTCTTT
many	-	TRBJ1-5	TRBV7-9	CASSSGRSGQPQHF	TGTGCCAGCAGCTCTGGGAGATCGGGTCAGCCCCAGCATTTT
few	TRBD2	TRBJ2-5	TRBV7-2	CASSLAGGGTQETQYF	TGTGCCAGCAGCTTAGCTGGCGGGGGGACCCAAGAGACCCAGTACTTC
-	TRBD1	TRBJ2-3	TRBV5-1	CASSAGQGISDTQYF	TGCGCCAGCAGCGCGGGACAGGGGATTTCAGATACGCAGTATTTT
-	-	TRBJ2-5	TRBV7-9	CASSIDRTARGETQYF	TGTGCCAGCAGCATAGACAGGACAGCCAGGGGAGAGACCCAGTACTTC
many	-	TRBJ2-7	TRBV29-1	CSVGKGVSYEQYF	TGCAGCGTTGGGAAAGGGGTATCCTACGAGCAGTACTTC
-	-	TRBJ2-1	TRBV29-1	CSVGGRGGDEQFF	TGCAGCGTGGGGGGTAGAGGGGGGGATGAGCAGTTCTTC
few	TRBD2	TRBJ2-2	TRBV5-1	CASSLELAGGRTGELFF	TGCGCCAGCAGCTTGGAACTAGCGGGGGGGCGGACCGGGGAGCTGTTTTTT
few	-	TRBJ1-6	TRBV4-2	CASSEREGSNSPLHF	TGTGCCAGCAGCGAAAGAGAGGGTTCTAATTCACCCCTCCACTTT
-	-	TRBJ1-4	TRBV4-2	CASSQDGDEKLFF	TGTGCCAGCAGCCAAGATGGAGATGAAAAACTGTTTTTT